This T cell receptor beta chain is from a study of blood T cell repertoires in COVID-19. The overall study: Whether acute or convalescent, the COVID-19 samples came from the United States, Italy and Spain.

Here immunoSEQ multiplex PCR was the method, and the copy in TCRdb shows in-frame clones only, minus some. The table lists about 23,000 clones, 94% of them singletons, with 4% to 4.5% in the top ten. Losses at the gene ends were 6 bases for V and 7 bases for J; bases not matched to a gene: 8. This CDR3 is 14 amino acids long. Germline assignment: CDR1 LNHDA and CDR2 SQIVND (reference sequence). This TCR was recovered from a woman in her forties or fifties with active COVID-19. Material for sequencing was peripheral blood. This sequence joins TRBV19 and TRBJ1-4, with TRBD1 matching over 7 bases. The CDR3 bases are TGTGCCAGTAGCCGGACAGGTGCGACTGAAAAACTGTTTTTT. It is translated as CASSRTGATEKLFF.